The clone carrying this T cell receptor (beta chain) was recorded a few times. The data were taken from a study of beta chain features in type 1 diabetes. Sequencing targeted expressed TCRB transcripts, as all isolated RNA had been reverse transcribed. Assay: immunoSEQ multiplex PCR; the TCRdb copy retains only in-frame clones and omits some. This repertoire shows roughly 370,000 clones, over 11% found once; its top ten account for approximately 0.038%. This CDR3 spans 14 amino acids. Trimming pared 2 bases from V and 0 bases from J, leaving 4 bases between. CDR1 is SNHLY, CDR2 FYNNEI, per germline. This chain connects TRBV2 to TRBJ1-4; D uncertain. The sample taken for sequencing was naive CD4+ T cells from blood. The receptor's source is a man aged 25-45 years in good health. The CDR3 here is CASSELTTNEKLFF. The CDR3 region has the DNA TGTGCCAGCAGTGAACTGACAACTAATGAAAAACTGTTTTTT.